These 9 T cell receptor beta chains came from one sample sequenced in a study of blood T cell repertoires in COVID-19. Measured with immunoSEQ multiplex PCR; TCRdb has only the in-frame clones, and not every one. The sample has fewer than 450,000 clones, less than 95% seen once. Sequencing was performed on PBMCs or T cells enriched from blood (not recorded which). These receptor sequences come from a man aged 18-30 years who had recovered from COVID-19.

The chain links TRBV28 to TRBJ2-3; TRBD2 matches at 12 bases. Trimming cost V 5 bases and J 6 bases; bases outside gene matches: 9. The CDR3 is 16 amino acids. Germline CDR1 MDHEN, CDR2 SYDVKM. CDR3 nucleotides: TGTGCCAGCAGTCCTGCTAGCGGGAGGGCCCGGGATACGCAGTATTTT. The encoded protein is CASSPASGRARDTQYF.

The chain is built from TRBV5-8 and TRBJ1-5; 7 positions agree with TRBD1. CDR3 length: 16 residues. Germline V lookup: CDR1 SGHTS, CDR2 YDEGEE. Losses at the gene ends were 4 bases for V and 0 bases for J; bases not matched to a gene: 7. The CDR3 sequence: CASSPTGAYSNQPQHF. The CDR3 region has the DNA TGTGCCAGCAGCCCTACAGGGGCTTATAGCAATCAGCCCCAGCATTTT.

This sequence joins TRBV5-8 and TRBJ1-5, with D unresolved. CDR1 and CDR2 from the germline V gene are SGHTS and YDEGEE. V was pared by 1 base and J by 4 bases, with 9 bases between. CDR3 length: 14 residues. CDR3 in DNA: TGTGCCAGCAGCTTGAACAGTCCAAATCAGCCCCAGCATTTT. Translating gives CASSLNSPNQPQHF.

The rearrangement joins TRBV10-2 to TRBJ2-2; 8 bases map to TRBD2. V shed 11 bases and J 5 bases; nucleotides not matched to a gene: 13. This CDR3 comprises 15 residues. Germline CDR1 WSHSY, CDR2 SAAADI. CDR3 residues: CAGLGGRGVTGELFF. As DNA, the CDR3 is TGCGCCGGACTTGGGGGGCGGGGGGTGACCGGGGAGCTGTTTTTT.

This clone was detected only once. The chain combines TRBV4-2 with TRBJ1-2; perhaps TRBD1 as D (5 bases). Germline V gene sequence: CDR1 LGHNA, CDR2 YNFKEQ. This CDR3 region has 14 residues. Trimming shortened V by 4 bases and J by 7 bases, and 16 bases separated the two germline ends. CDR3 DNA: TGTGCCAGCAGCCCTAACCAGGGATCGGGTGGCTACACCTTC. Its protein is CASSPNQGSGGYTF.

This sequence joins TRBV9 and TRBJ2-2; possible D gene TRBD1, 6 bases. V was cut by 4 bases and J by 0 bases, with 13 bases left in between. This CDR3 spans 16 amino acids. Germline CDR1 is SGDLS and CDR2 is YYNGEE. The DNA for the CDR3 is TGTGCCAGCAGCAAAACCGGGACACCGAACACCGGGGAGCTGTTTTTT. Residues: CASSKTGTPNTGELFF.

This clone has a handful of counts. This chain uses TRBV28 with TRBJ2-1; 12 bases align to TRBD2. Germline values: CDR1 MDHEN, CDR2 SYDVKM. The V and J ends lost 5 bases and 7 bases, in that order; junction bases with no gene match: 6. This CDR3 is 15 amino acids long. CDR3 protein: CASSETSGSVNEQFF. CDR3 nucleotides: TGTGCCAGCAGTGAGACTAGCGGGAGTGTTAATGAGCAGTTCTTC.

This clone was detected only once. The V call is TRBV2, the J call TRBJ1-6; no reliable D call. The V gene's germline CDR1 is SNHLY and CDR2 FYNNEI. This CDR3 is built from 17 residues. Trimming left V 7 bases short and J 0 bases short, with 16 bases between. The CDR3 DNA is TGTGCCAGCATTCGTGATCCGGTGAGCTCCTATAATTCACCCCTCCACTTT. It translates to CASIRDPVSSYNSPLHF.

The chain has TRBV27 and TRBJ2-1; 7 bases are shared with TRBD1. This CDR3 has 12 amino acids. Germline V lookup: CDR1 MNHEY, CDR2 SMNVEV (reference sequence). Trimming removed 10 bases from V and 8 bases from J; junction bases left unmatched: 8. The CDR3 spells CATARQGYEQFF. Here the CDR3 DNA reads TGTGCCACCGCCCGACAGGGCTATGAGCAGTTCTTC.